These T cell receptor beta chains were read from a single sample in a study of neurological immune-mediated disorders. TCRdb fed the 5' RACE reads into MiXCR, producing one record per CDR3 protein. Of 35,000 to 40,000 distinct CDR3 sequences in the sample, roughly 10% were seen once. The specimen sequenced was CD4+ T cells from blood. These TCRs come from a woman under 40 with HTLV-1-associated myelopathy (HAM/TSP). Both conserved end residues are part of each CDR3. Each record gives: CDR3 protein, CDR3 DNA, D gene, J gene, V gene, clone size. A D gene is named only where the DNA matches it firmly. Clone size is shown for a subset of rows, as once, few, many or a class of expanded clone.

CASFRDRGVRNSPLHF TGTGCCAGCTTCCGGGACAGGGGGGTTCGCAATTCACCCCTCCACTTT TRBD1 TRBJ1-6 TRBV6-1 many
CASRSGGTEAFF TGTGCCAGCAGATCAGGGGGCACTGAAGCTTTCTTT TRBD1 TRBJ1-1 TRBV5-6 many
CASSSRGQGKGLF TGTGCCAGCAGCAGCCGCGGACAGGGAAAAGGCTTATTC TRBD1 TRBJ2-1 TRBV5-8 NA
CASSRNRESSYNEQFF TGCGCCAGCAGCCGGAACAGGGAGAGCTCCTACAATGAGCAGTTCTTC NA TRBJ2-1 TRBV4-1 many
CASSPIGGPLHSEQFF TGCGCCAGCAGCCCGATCGGGGGGCCGCTTCATAGTGAGCAGTTCTTC NA TRBJ2-1 TRBV5-1 many
CASSLASGDTGELFF TGCGCCAGCAGCTTGGCTAGCGGGGACACCGGGGAGCTGTTTTTT TRBD2 TRBJ2-2 TRBV5-1 many
CASSLDGYPGSYNSPLHF TGCGCCAGCAGCTTGGACGGTTATCCGGGATCCTATAATTCACCCCTCCACTTT NA TRBJ1-6 TRBV5-1 many
CASKIGGGYTF TGTGCCAGCAAAATCGGAGGCGGCTACACCTTC NA TRBJ1-2 TRBV7-2 many
CSAVTGGGYRTDTQYF TGCAGTGCTGTTACAGGGGGCGGTTATCGCACAGATACGCAGTATTTT TRBD1 TRBJ2-3 TRBV20-1 NA
CASSPRGGPPRLDTQYF TGTGCCAGCAGTCCCCGCGGGGGTCCCCCGCGGCTTGATACGCAGTATTTT TRBD2 TRBJ2-3 TRBV6-5 many
CASSLDRVSGNTIYF TGCGCCAGCAGCTTGGACAGGGTCTCTGGAAACACCATATATTTT NA TRBJ1-3 TRBV5-1 many
CASSLDRGRTYEQYF TGCGCCAGCAGCTTGGACAGGGGGCGCACCTACGAGCAGTACTTC TRBD1 TRBJ2-7 TRBV5-1 many
CSTGLASDTQYF TGCAGTACGGGACTAGCTTCAGATACGCAGTATTTT TRBD2 TRBJ2-3 TRBV20-1 many
CASRVMTGGKYF TGCGCCAGCCGAGTGATGACCGGGGGGAAGTACTTC TRBD2 TRBJ2-5 TRBV5-1 many
CASSPQGLDTQYF TGTGCCAGCAGCCCCCAGGGGCTAGATACGCAGTATTTT NA TRBJ2-3 TRBV7-9 many
CASSSQTVDGYTF TGTGCCAGTAGTTCGCAGACGGTGGATGGCTACACCTTC NA TRBJ1-2 TRBV19 many
CSARVGGAGNQPQHF TGCAGTGCTAGAGTGGGAGGGGCTGGGAATCAGCCCCAGCATTTT NA TRBJ1-5 TRBV20-1 many
CASSIVWVGANVLTF TGTGCCAGTAGTATAGTTTGGGTTGGGGCCAACGTCCTGACTTTC NA TRBJ2-6 TRBV19 few
CASSVSRDRGHNEQFF TGTGCCAGTAGTGTGTCCCGGGACAGGGGGCACAATGAGCAGTTCTTC TRBD1 TRBJ2-1 TRBV19 many
CSARSGQDLSGYTF TGCAGTGCTAGATCAGGACAGGACCTCTCTGGCTACACCTTC TRBD1 TRBJ1-2 TRBV20-1 many
CASSPRTGEGRQYF TGTGCCAGCAGCCCAAGAACAGGGGAGGGAAGGCAGTATTTT NA TRBJ2-3 TRBV7-8 many
CASSPARGEESNQPQHF TGTGCCAGCAGTCCCGCCCGAGGGGAGGAAAGCAATCAGCCCCAGCATTTT NA TRBJ1-5 TRBV12-3/TRBV12-4 many
CASSQGQGIYGYTF TGTGCCAGCAGCCAAGGACAGGGTATCTACGGCTACACCTTC TRBD1 TRBJ1-2 TRBV3-1 many
CASSRDRGITEAFF TGTGCCAGCAGCAGGGACAGGGGAATTACTGAAGCTTTCTTT TRBD1 TRBJ1-1 TRBV12-3/TRBV12-4 many
CASSPTGTHKGDTQYF TGTGCCAGCAGCCCCACCGGGACCCACAAGGGAGATACGCAGTATTTT NA TRBJ2-3 TRBV7-9 NA
CSATALGQGATDTQYF TGCAGTGCTACAGCCCTCGGACAGGGGGCGACAGATACGCAGTATTTT TRBD1 TRBJ2-3 TRBV20-1 many
CASSWTGTGNGPQHF TGTGCCAGCAGTTGGACCGGGACAGGGAACGGTCCCCAGCATTTT TRBD1 TRBJ1-5 TRBV6-6 many
CASSFYICSTRWGGASTDTQYF NA NA TRBJ2-3 TRBV5-1 once
CSARGATEGPSSYNSPLHF TGCAGTGCTAGAGGGGCGACAGAAGGCCCGAGCTCCTATAATTCACCCCTCCACTTT NA TRBJ1-6 TRBV20-1 many
CASSPMTGREKLFF TGCGCCAGCAGCCCAATGACAGGGCGGGAAAAACTGTTTTTT TRBD1 TRBJ1-4 TRBV5-1 many
CASSRAGTGGKNDEQYF TGTGCCAGCAGCCGAGCCGGGACAGGGGGCAAAAATGACGAGCAGTACTTC TRBD1 TRBJ2-7 TRBV5-6 many
CSARGALKTDTQYF TGCAGTGCTAGGGGGGCCCTTAAGACAGATACGCAGTATTTT NA TRBJ2-3 TRBV20-1 many
CASRPSGVLINEQFF TGTGCCAGCAGACCAAGCGGGGTACTTATCAATGAGCAGTTCTTC TRBD2 TRBJ2-1 TRBV5-6 many
CASSLGPQGPDGYTF TGCGCCAGCAGCTTGGGCCCACAGGGACCCGATGGCTACACCTTC NA TRBJ1-2 TRBV5-1 many
CASSISSSAASYEQYF TGTGCCAGTAGTATTTCCTCCTCGGCTGCTTCCTACGAGCAGTACTTC NA TRBJ2-7 TRBV19 many
CASSFSGSNTGELFF TGCGCCAGCAGCTTCTCAGGGTCGAACACCGGGGAGCTGTTTTTT NA TRBJ2-2 TRBV5-1 many
CSAGRTVTFGYGYTF TGCAGTGCTGGAAGGACAGTGACCTTCGGCTATGGCTACACCTTC NA TRBJ1-2 TRBV20-1 many
CASSIRGVSPSGANVLTF TGTGCCAGTAGTATTCGGGGGGTATCGCCCTCTGGGGCCAACGTCCTGACTTTC TRBD2 TRBJ2-6 TRBV19 few
CSAGPSGPQHF TGCAGTGCTGGGCCCTCCGGGCCCCAGCATTTT NA TRBJ1-5 TRBV20-1 many
CASSPPGRGGTNEKLFF TGTGCCAGCTCACCACCCGGCAGGGGTGGCACTAATGAAAAACTGTTTTTT NA TRBJ1-4 TRBV18 NA
CASSLGEDYGYTF TGTGCCAGCAGTTTAGGGGAGGACTATGGCTACACCTTC NA TRBJ1-2 TRBV6-6 many
CASTDGGLAGDNEQFF TGTGCCAGTACCGACGGGGGACTAGCGGGGGACAATGAGCAGTTCTTC TRBD2 TRBJ2-1 TRBV19 NA
CASSSGQNSPLHF TGTGCCAGCAGCTCCGGACAGAATTCACCCCTCCACTTT NA TRBJ1-6 TRBV7-3 many